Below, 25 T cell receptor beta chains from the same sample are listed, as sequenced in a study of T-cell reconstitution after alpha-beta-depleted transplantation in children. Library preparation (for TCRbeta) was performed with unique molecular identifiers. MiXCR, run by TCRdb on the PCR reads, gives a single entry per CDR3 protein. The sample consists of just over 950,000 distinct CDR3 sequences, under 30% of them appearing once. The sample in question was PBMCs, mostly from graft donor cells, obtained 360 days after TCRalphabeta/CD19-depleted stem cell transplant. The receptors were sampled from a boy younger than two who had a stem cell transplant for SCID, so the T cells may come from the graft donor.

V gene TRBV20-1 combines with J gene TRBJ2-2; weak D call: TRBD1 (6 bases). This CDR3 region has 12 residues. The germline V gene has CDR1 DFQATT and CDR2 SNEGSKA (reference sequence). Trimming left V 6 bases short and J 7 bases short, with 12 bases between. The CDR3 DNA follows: TGCAGTGCCGCGACAGGATTCGGGGAGCTGTTTTTT. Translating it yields CSAATGFGELFF.

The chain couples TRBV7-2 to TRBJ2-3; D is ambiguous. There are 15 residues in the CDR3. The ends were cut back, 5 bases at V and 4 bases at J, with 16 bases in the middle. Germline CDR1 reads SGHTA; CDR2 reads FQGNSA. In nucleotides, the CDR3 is TGTGCCAGCAGCCCGCGGATCTCATGGTCAGATACGCAGTATTTT. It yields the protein CASSPRISWSDTQYF. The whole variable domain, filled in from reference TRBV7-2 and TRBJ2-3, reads GAGVSQSPSNKVTEKGKDVELRCDPISGHTALYWYRQSLGQGLEFLIYFQGNSAPDKSGLPSDRFSAERTGGSVSTLTIQRTQQEDSAVYLCASSPRISWSDTQYFGPGTRLTVL.

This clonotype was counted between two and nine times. The CDR3: CASSLVGGLDEQYF. The DNA of the CDR3 is TGTGCCAGCAGCTTGGTTGGGGGGCTGGACGAGCAGTACTTC. V and J are TRBV5-6 and TRBJ2-7; D may correspond to TRBD1 or TRBD2 (6 bases each). The CDR3 extends over 14 amino acids. V was shortened by 0 bases and J by 5 bases, with 12 bases between the two germline ends. The germline gives CDR1 SGHDT, CDR2 YYEEEE.

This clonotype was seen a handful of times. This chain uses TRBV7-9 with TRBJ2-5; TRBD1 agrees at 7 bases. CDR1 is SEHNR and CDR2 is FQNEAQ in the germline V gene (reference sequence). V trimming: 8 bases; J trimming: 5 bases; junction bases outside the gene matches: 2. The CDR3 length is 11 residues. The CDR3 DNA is TGTGCCAGCGGGACAGCCGAGACCCAGTACTTC. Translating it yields CASGTAETQYF.

CDR3 DNA: TGTGCCAGCAGGGTGGCGGGGACAGACAATGAGCAGTTCTTC. Translating gives CASRVAGTDNEQFF. This chain uses TRBV2 with TRBJ2-1; possibly TRBD1 for D (7 bases). V was clipped by 6 bases and J by 5 bases, with 14 bases between them. Per germline, CDR1 SNHLY and CDR2 FYNNEI. The CDR3 totals 14 residues.

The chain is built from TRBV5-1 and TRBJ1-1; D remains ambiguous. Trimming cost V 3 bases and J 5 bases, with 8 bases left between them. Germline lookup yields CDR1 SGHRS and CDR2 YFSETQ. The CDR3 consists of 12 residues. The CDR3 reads CASSSGRTEAFF. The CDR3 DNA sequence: TGCGCCAGCAGCTCAGGTCGGACTGAAGCTTTCTTT.

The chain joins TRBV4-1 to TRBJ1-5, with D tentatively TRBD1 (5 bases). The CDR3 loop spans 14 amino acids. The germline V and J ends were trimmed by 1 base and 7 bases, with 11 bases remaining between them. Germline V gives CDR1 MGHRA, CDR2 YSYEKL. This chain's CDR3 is CASSQVGDKQPQHF. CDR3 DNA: TGCGCCAGCAGCCAAGTGGGGGATAAGCAGCCCCAGCATTTT.

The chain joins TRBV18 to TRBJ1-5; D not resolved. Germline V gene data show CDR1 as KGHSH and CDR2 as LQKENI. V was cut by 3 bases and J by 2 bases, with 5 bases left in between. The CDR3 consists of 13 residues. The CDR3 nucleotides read TGTGCCAGCTCACCTTGGGGCAATCAGCCCCAGCATTTT. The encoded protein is CASSPWGNQPQHF.

The CDR3: CASLGWAYLGVDEQFF. CDR3 DNA: TGTGCCAGCTTGGGTTGGGCGTACTTGGGTGTGGATGAGCAGTTCTTC. J is TRBJ2-1 and V is TRBV5-5, with D hard to call. Per germline, CDR1 SGHKS and CDR2 YYEKEE (reference sequence). Trimming took off 7 bases at V and 8 bases at J, with 25 bases between the two ends. The CDR3 consists of 16 residues.

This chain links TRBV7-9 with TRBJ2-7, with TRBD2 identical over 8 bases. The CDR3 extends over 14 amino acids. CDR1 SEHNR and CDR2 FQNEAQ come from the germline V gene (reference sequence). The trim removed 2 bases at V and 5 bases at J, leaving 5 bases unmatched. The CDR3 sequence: CASSLRAGAHEQYF. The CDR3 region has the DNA TGTGCCAGCAGCTTAAGAGCGGGGGCCCACGAGCAGTACTTC.

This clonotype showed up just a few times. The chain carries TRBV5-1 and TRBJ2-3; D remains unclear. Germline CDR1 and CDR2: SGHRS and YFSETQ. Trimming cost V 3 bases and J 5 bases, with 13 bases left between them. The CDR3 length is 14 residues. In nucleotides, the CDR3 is TGCGCCAGCAGCTGGGCGCCGGACCGAGATACGCAGTATTTT. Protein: CASSWAPDRDTQYF.

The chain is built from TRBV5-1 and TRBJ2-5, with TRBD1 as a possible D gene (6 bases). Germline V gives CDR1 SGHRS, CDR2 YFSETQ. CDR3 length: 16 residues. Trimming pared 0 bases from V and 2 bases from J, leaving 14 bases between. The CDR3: CASSLAARGRQETQYF. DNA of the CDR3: TGCGCCAGCAGCTTGGCAGCCAGGGGAAGGCAAGAGACCCAGTACTTC.

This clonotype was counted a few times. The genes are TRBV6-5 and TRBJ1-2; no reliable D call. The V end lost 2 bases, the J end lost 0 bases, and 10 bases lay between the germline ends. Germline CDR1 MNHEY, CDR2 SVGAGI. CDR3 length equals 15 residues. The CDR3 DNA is TGTGCCAGCAGTTACGGTAGTGAAGCTAACTATGGCTACACCTTC. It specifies CASSYGSEANYGYTF.

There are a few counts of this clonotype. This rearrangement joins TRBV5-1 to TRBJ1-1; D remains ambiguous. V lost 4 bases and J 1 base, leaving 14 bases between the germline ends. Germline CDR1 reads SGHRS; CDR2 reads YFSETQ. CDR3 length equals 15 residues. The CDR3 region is CASSPAGRWNTEAFF. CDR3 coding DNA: TGCGCCAGCAGCCCGGCCGGACGGTGGAACACTGAAGCTTTCTTT.

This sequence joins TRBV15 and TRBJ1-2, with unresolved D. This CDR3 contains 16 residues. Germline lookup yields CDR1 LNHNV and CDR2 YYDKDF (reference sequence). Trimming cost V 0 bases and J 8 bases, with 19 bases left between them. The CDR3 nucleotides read TGTGCCACCAGCAGAGATGGGCCCTTAGGGCCGCGGGGCTACACCTTC. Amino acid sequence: CATSRDGPLGPRGYTF. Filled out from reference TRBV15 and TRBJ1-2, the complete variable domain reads DAMVIQNPRYQVTQFGKPVTLSCSQTLNHNVMYWYQQKSSQAPKLLFHYYDKDFNNEADTPDNFQSRRPNTSFCFLDIRSPGLGDTAMYLCATSRDGPLGPRGYTFGSGTRLTVV.

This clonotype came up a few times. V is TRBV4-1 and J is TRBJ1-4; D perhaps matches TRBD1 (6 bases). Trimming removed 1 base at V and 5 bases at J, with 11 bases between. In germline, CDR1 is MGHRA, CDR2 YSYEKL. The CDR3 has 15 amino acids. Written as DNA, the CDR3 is TGCGCCAGCAGCCAAGTAGGGGGATTAAATGAAAAACTGTTTTTT. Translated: CASSQVGGLNEKLFF.

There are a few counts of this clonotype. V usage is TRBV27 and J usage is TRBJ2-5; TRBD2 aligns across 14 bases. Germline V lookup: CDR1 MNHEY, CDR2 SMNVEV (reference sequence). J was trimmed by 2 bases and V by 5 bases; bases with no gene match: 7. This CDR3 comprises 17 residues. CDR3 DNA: TGTGCCAGCAGTCCTCGACTAGCGGGGGGGCCACAAGAGACCCAGTACTTC. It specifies CASSPRLAGGPQETQYF.

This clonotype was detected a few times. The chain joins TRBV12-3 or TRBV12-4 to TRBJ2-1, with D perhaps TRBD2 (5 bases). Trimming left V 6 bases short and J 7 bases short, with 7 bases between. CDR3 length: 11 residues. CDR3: CASRGANEQFF. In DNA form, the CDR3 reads TGTGCCAGCAGGGGAGCGAATGAGCAGTTCTTC.

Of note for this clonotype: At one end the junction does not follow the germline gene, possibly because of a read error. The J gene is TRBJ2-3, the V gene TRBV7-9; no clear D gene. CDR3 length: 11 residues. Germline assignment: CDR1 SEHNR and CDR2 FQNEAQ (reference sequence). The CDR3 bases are TGTGCCAGCAGCTTAGCGGATAGGCAGTATTTT. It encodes CASSLADRQYF.

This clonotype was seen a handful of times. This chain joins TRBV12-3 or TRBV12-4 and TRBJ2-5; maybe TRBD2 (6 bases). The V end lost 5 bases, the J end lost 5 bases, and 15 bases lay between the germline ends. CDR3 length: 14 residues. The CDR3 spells CASSPSSDGETQYF. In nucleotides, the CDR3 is TGTGCCAGCAGTCCGTCTAGCGACGGGGAGACCCAGTACTTC.

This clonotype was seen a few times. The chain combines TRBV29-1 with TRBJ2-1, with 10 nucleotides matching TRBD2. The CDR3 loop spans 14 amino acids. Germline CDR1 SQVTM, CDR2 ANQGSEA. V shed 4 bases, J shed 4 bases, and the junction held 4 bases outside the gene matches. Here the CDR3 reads CSVGPAGGYNEQFF. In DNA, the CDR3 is TGCAGCGTTGGTCCAGCGGGGGGGTACAATGAGCAGTTCTTC.

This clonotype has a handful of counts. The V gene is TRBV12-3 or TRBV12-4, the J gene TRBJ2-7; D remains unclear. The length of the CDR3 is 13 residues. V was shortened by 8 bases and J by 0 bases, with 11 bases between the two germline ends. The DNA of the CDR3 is TGTGCCAGCGCGATGGGGATCTCCTACGAGCAGTACTTC. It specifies CASAMGISYEQYF.

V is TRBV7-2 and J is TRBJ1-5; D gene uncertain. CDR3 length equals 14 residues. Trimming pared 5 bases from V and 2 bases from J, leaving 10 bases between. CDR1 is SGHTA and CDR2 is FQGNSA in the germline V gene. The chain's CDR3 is CASSPPSGNQPQHF. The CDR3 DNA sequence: TGTGCCAGCAGCCCTCCCTCAGGCAATCAGCCCCAGCATTTT.

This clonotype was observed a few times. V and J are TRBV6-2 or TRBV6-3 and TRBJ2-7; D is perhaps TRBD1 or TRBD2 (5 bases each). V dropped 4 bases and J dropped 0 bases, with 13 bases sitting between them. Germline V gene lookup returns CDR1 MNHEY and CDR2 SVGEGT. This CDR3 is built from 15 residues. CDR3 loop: CASSSSRDGSYEQYF. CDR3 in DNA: TGTGCCAGCAGTTCCTCCCGGGACGGCTCCTACGAGCAGTACTTC.

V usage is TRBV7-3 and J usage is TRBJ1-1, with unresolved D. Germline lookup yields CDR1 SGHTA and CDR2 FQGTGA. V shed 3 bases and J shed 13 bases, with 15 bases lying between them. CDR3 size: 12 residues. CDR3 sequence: CASSFPGEGLFF. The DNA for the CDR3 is TGTGCCAGCAGCTTCCCTGGGGAAGGGCTTTTCTTT.